The clone carrying this TCR beta chain was observed a single time. What it binds is not known. This sample is drawn from a study of T cell responses to AZD1222 COVID-19 vaccine. This CDR3 has 16 amino acids. Losses at the gene ends were 2 bases for V and 7 bases for J; bases not matched to a gene: 9. The V gene's germline CDR1 is MNHNY and CDR2 SVGAGI (reference sequence). Study-level findings and limits: Spike-wide coverage was observed for vaccine-associated CD4 TCRs, with dominant responses at 160-218 and 743-854.

Method: immunoSEQ multiplex PCR; TCRdb's copy keeps in-frame clones and lacks some. Of 40,000 to 60,000 clones in the sample, more than 60% were seen once. The sequence came from an adult in good health. Source: peripheral blood, taken on day 0 of MenACWY control vaccination. V and J are TRBV6-6 and TRBJ2-4; 9 bases are shared with TRBD2. The CDR3 is CASSYPMTSGSNIQYF. For the CDR3, the DNA is TGTGCCAGCAGTTACCCTATGACTAGCGGTTCTAACATTCAGTACTTC.